These T cell receptor beta chains were read from a single sample in a study of blood T cells in healthy people across ages. TCRdb independently ran MiXCR on the 5' RACE reads; one entry per CDR3 protein. The table records about 930,000 distinct CDR3 sequences, around 29% of them present only once. The sample was also linked to a second study, of T cells of mothers and their children.

Input material: blood. These receptors all stem from a woman between 35 and 50 years old in good health. Each CDR3 is given with its conserved first and last residue. The D gene is left open where the match is weak. Part of the rows lack a size; the others show once, few, many or a class for expanded clones.

>TRBJ2-7|many|-|TRBV3-1
CASSQDPGRFSYEQYF
TGTGCCAGCAGCCAAGATCCCGGACGCTTCTCCTACGAGCAGTACTTC
>TRBJ2-3|-|-|TRBV18
CASSPGKWPGWETDTQYF
TGTGCCAGCTCACCAGGGAAATGGCCAGGGTGGGAGACAGATACGCAGTATTTT
>TRBJ2-1|-|-|TRBV6-2/TRBV6-3
CASSPELSNEQFF
TGTGCCAGCAGCCCGGAACTTTCCAATGAGCAGTTCTTC
>TRBJ2-7|few|TRBD1|TRBV4-3
CASSQEFRGYYEQYF
TGCGCCAGCAGCCAAGAATTCAGGGGGTACTACGAGCAGTACTTC
>TRBJ2-7|many|-|TRBV5-1
CASSLARGYEQYF
TGCGCCAGCAGCTTGGCGAGGGGATACGAGCAGTACTTC
>TRBJ2-4|-|TRBD1|TRBV7-9
CASSFRTGSNEQYF
TGTGCCAGCAGCTTTCGGACAGGGAGCAATGAGCAGTACTTC
>TRBJ2-5|few|-|TRBV7-8
CASSLVGGVETQYF
TGTGCCAGCAGCTTAGTTGGGGGCGTAGAGACCCAGTACTTC
>TRBJ1-1|-|-|TRBV12-3/TRBV12-4
CASKPRGFSSTEAFF
TGTGCCAGCAAGCCTCGAGGTTTCTCGAGCACTGAAGCTTTCTTT
>TRBJ2-3|-|-|TRBV6-5
CASSYQGLSTDTQYF
TGTGCCAGCAGTTACCAGGGGCTCAGCACAGATACGCAGTATTTT
>TRBJ1-5|-|-|TRBV12-3/TRBV12-4
CASSLALGGGSNQPQHF
TGTGCCAGCAGTTTAGCGCTGGGAGGGGGGAGCAATCAGCCCCAGCATTTT
>TRBJ2-6|-|-|TRBV6-5
CASSRVGGAGANVLTF
TGTGCCAGCAGCCGGGTGGGGGGCGCTGGGGCCAACGTCCTGACTTTC
>TRBJ2-3|many|-|TRBV4-1
CASSQVYFAPDTQYF
TGCGCCAGCAGCCAAGTCTACTTTGCCCCAGATACGCAGTATTTT
>TRBJ1-3|-|-|TRBV12-3/TRBV12-4
CASSLIGQIGNTIYF
TGTGCCAGCAGTTTAATCGGACAGATTGGAAACACCATATATTTT
>TRBJ1-5|few|TRBD1|TRBV12-3/TRBV12-4
CACSTTGRDQPQHF
TGTGCCTGCAGCACGACAGGGCGGGATCAGCCCCAGCATTTT
>TRBJ1-4|-|-|TRBV4-2
CASRFSGNEKLFF
TGTGCCAGCAGATTTTCCGGGAATGAAAAACTGTTTTTT
>TRBJ1-1|-|-|TRBV6-6
CASSYSRGWDTEAFF
TGTGCCAGCAGTTACTCACGGGGATGGGACACTGAAGCTTTCTTT
>TRBJ2-5|-|TRBD2|TRBV4-3
CASSQGEAGGRETQYF
TGCGCCAGCAGCCAAGGTGAAGCGGGGGGTCGAGAGACCCAGTACTTC
>TRBJ2-7|few|TRBD1|TRBV18
CASSPTGGSAEQYF
TGTGCCAGCTCACCAACAGGGGGGTCGGCCGAGCAGTACTTC
>TRBJ2-5|many|-|TRBV3-1
CASSLLRGFDRETQYF
TGTGCCAGCAGCCTCCTCAGGGGCTTTGATCGAGAGACCCAGTACTTC
>TRBJ2-7|-|-|TRBV9
CASSARPGETIYEQYF
TGTGCCAGCAGCGCCCGGCCAGGGGAGACTATCTACGAGCAGTACTTC
>TRBJ1-1|-|-|TRBV5-1
CASSLGQVAWNTEAFF
TGCGCCAGCAGCTTGGGCCAGGTTGCGTGGAACACTGAAGCTTTCTTT
>TRBJ2-6|-|TRBD1|TRBV5-5
CASSLGFRGTGANVLTF
TGTGCCAGCAGTTTAGGTTTCAGGGGGACTGGGGCCAACGTCCTGACTTTC
>TRBJ1-4|-|-|TRBV7-2
CASSTYGPGEKLFF
TGTGCCAGCAGCACATACGGCCCGGGGGAAAAACTGTTTTTT
>TRBJ1-2|-|-|TRBV5-1
CASSVATGEYGYTF
TGCGCCAGCAGCGTGGCCACGGGAGAATATGGCTACACCTTC
>TRBJ1-2|few|TRBD1|TRBV6-6
CASTGTGTGKGYGYTF
TGTGCCAGCACCGGGACAGGGACAGGGAAGGGGTATGGCTACACCTTC
>TRBJ2-7|-|-|TRBV5-1
CASSLASGRASEQYF
TGCGCCAGCAGCTTGGCCTCAGGAAGGGCCTCCGAGCAGTACTTC
>TRBJ2-2|-|-|TRBV7-2
CASSQAGTETTGELFF
TGTGCCAGCAGCCAGGCGGGGACAGAGACAACCGGGGAGCTGTTTTTT
>TRBJ1-5|-|-|TRBV20-1
CSASLGGAGNQPQHF
TGCAGTGCTAGCCTCGGAGGGGCGGGCAATCAGCCCCAGCATTTT
>TRBJ2-7|once|-|TRBV5-1
CANSFAGAGEQYF
TGCGCCAACAGCTTCGCAGGGGCGGGCGAGCAGTACTTC
>TRBJ2-1|-|TRBD2|TRBV20-1
CSADPGLAGEGVQFF
TGCAGTGCTGATCCGGGACTAGCGGGGGAGGGTGTGCAGTTCTTC
>TRBJ2-5|many|-|TRBV5-1
CASSLGGVRQETQYF
TGCGCCAGCAGCTTGGGCGGGGTCCGACAAGAGACCCAGTACTTC
>TRBJ2-5|few|-|TRBV4-2
CASSQEEASQEAQYF
TGTGCCAGCAGCCAAGAGGAGGCATCCCAAGAGGCCCAGTACTTC
>TRBJ1-1|few|TRBD1|TRBV7-9
CASSFSSGTGYSEAFF
TGTGCCAGCAGCTTCTCTTCCGGGACAGGGTATTCTGAAGCTTTCTTT
>TRBJ1-2|-|-|TRBV12-3/TRBV12-4
CASSPAAGSYGYTF
TGTGCCAGCAGTCCGGCGGCTGGGAGCTATGGCTACACCTTC
>TRBJ1-1|few|TRBD1|TRBV6-6
CASEPGQANTEAFF
TGTGCCAGTGAACCGGGACAGGCGAACACTGAAGCTTTCTTT
>TRBJ2-7|-|-|TRBV18
CASSPIDRTTYEQYF
TGTGCCAGCTCACCTATCGACAGGACCACCTACGAGCAGTACTTC
>TRBJ1-2|-|-|TRBV12-3/TRBV12-4
CASTPGWFDGYTF
TGTGCCAGCACTCCGGGATGGTTTGATGGCTACACCTTC
>TRBJ2-7|-|TRBD2|TRBV20-1
CSAKSTLAGGMKPYEQYF
TGCAGTGCAAAGTCCACCCTAGCGGGGGGAATGAAACCCTACGAGCAGTACTTC
>TRBJ1-2|-|-|TRBV9
CASSPLGTVNYGYTF
TGTGCCAGCAGCCCCCTTGGGACTGTTAACTATGGCTACACCTTC
>TRBJ1-3|-|TRBD1|TRBV5-1
CASSFGRGLSGSGNTIYF
TGCGCCAGCAGCTTCGGCAGGGGGCTATCTGGCTCTGGAAACACCATATATTTT
>TRBJ1-2|-|-|TRBV27
CASRLAGSGYGYTF
TGTGCCAGCAGGTTAGCAGGGAGCGGGTATGGCTACACCTTC
>TRBJ2-3|many|TRBD2|TRBV7-2
CASSFVAGRGDTQYF
TGTGCCAGCAGCTTCGTAGCGGGCCGGGGAGATACGCAGTATTTT
>TRBJ2-7|-|TRBD1|TRBV9
CASSTGQGWFEQYF
TGTGCCAGCAGCACGGGACAGGGATGGTTCGAGCAGTACTTC
>TRBJ1-1|-|-|TRBV20-1
CSASDGMWDTEAFF
TGCAGTGCTAGTGACGGGATGTGGGACACTGAAGCTTTCTTT
>TRBJ2-5|-|-|TRBV19
CASSMWNEQYF
TGTGCCAGTAGTATGTGGAATGAGCAGTACTTC
>TRBJ1-1|-|-|TRBV6-1
CASNLVNTEAFF
TGTGCCAGTAATCTCGTGAACACTGAAGCTTTCTTT
>TRBJ2-7|many|TRBD1|TRBV7-2
CASSRAGTGLGEQYF
TGTGCCAGCAGCCGCGCCGGGACAGGGCTTGGGGAGCAGTACTTC